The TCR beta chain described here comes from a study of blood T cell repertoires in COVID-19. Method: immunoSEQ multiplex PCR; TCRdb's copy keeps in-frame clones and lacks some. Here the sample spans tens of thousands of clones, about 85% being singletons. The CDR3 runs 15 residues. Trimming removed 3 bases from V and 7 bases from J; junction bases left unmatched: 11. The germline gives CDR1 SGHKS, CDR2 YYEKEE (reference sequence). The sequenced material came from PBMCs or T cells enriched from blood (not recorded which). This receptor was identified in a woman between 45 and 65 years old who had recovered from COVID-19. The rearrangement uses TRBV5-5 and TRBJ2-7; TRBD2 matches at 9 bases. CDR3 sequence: CASSWGRSGGDEQYF. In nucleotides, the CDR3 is TGTGCCAGCAGCTGGGGGCGTAGCGGGGGTGATGAGCAGTACTTC.